The TCR beta chain under discussion was sequenced for a study of blood T cell repertoires in COVID-19. About the study: Spain, Italy and the United States supplied samples that represented acute and convalescent COVID-19. The analysed material was cDNA or gDNA that came from T cells, B-cell-depleted T cells, or PBMCs.

The CDR3 loop spans 12 amino acids. V lost 0 bases to trimming and J lost 10 bases, with 9 bases between them. Germline assignment: CDR1 SGHAT and CDR2 FQNNGV. Method: immunoSEQ multiplex PCR; TCRdb's copy keeps in-frame clones and lacks some. Among roughly 140,000 clones, approximately 80% were seen once, and the ten largest hold approximately 5.8%. The source of this sequence is a human donor in a cohort sampled during active COVID-19. This chain connects TRBV11-2 to TRBJ1-1; tentatively, D is TRBD1 (5 bases). Sequenced sample: peripheral blood. Here the CDR3 DNA reads TGTGCCAGCAGCTTAGATGGGGGGAGAGCTTTCTTT. This codes for CASSLDGGRAFF.